This TCR beta chain was observed in a study of blood T cell repertoires in COVID-19 (dated by TCRdb to the early 2020s). For the wider study: The collaborator samples originated in the United States, Italy and Spain and spanned the acute and convalescent phases of COVID-19. The material from the prospective study consisted of cDNA or gDNA derived from T cells, B-cell-depleted T cells, or PBMCs. Subjects who had been exposed to COVID-19, were actively infected with it, or had recovered from it provided the deeply sampled blood TCRbeta repertoires that made up the dataset. A freely available public database, intended as a resource for researchers studying the immune response to SARS-CoV-2, is where the repertoires were released. Samples were obtained from the ongoing ImmuneRACE study (first 160 participants) and from over 1,000 subjects provided by 6 global collaborators. A de-identified subject ID, COVID-19 status, age in years and sex were almost always included in the sample metadata. HLA class I and class II types, where available, came from metadata supplied by the sample provider rather than from assay-based typing. The paper as a whole reports these results and caveats: How much clinical and demographic metadata was included differed by source and by participant, and the metadata was provided uncurated.

This clone came up a few times. Its antigen is currently not known. The sample holds no much larger clone one base away, and base qualities are not on file. V drops 3 bases and J drops 3 bases, leaving 9 bases in between. As encoded in the germline V gene, CDR1 is SNHLY while CDR2 is FYNNEI. Including cysteine and phenylalanine, the CDR3 has 13 amino acids. Only the CDR3 part of the read is kept: 39 bases, read in frame from the first base. Collaborating institutions collected whole blood in K2EDTA tubes following their own protocols. For TCRbeta analysis, collaborators shipped samples in one of three forms: frozen whole blood, isolated PBMCs, or DNA extracted from either of those sample types. TCRbeta CDR3 regions were amplified from genomic DNA by means of the immunoSEQ Assay, a bias-controlled multiplex PCR. In the authors' own workflow: Within the assay, amplification of reference gene primers was used to estimate how many nucleated cells each sample contained. Sequence reads were collapsed and filtered to measure the absolute abundance of every unique TCRbeta CDR3 rearrangement. Productive Simpson clonality was computed per sample as the square root of Simpson's diversity index over productive rearrangements. TCRdb's version of the immuneACCESS table is confined to in-frame rearrangements and falls short of the full clone set. An unresolved V gene accounts for under half of the shortfall where checked; the remainder is of unknown origin. V, J and clone size are taken as reported in that table, and D and trimming were inferred from the DNA itself. In this sample the table shows more than 200,000 clones, 70% to 85% of which occur a single time. Jointly, the top ten make up 8.9% of the sample.

The sequenced sample consisted of peripheral blood. The V and J genes are TRBV2 and TRBJ2-7; the best D guess is TRBD1, with 5 bases matching. The source of this sequence is a man of 80 years or more with acute or convalescent COVID-19. The DNA is TGTGCCAGCAGTGAGGAGACAGTCTACGAGCAGTACTTC. Its protein product is CASSEETVYEQYF.